The 20 T cell receptor beta chains below all came from one sample that was sequenced in a study of early T cells in non-severe SARS-CoV-2 infection. TCRdb passed the 5' RACE reads through MiXCR, listing each CDR3 protein once. The table shows about 31,000 distinct CDR3 sequences, with about 6.1% occurring only once. Sequenced: whole blood. These receptors originate from an adult who was a healthcare worker with PCR-confirmed SARS-CoV-2 infection or an uninfected control (not recorded which).

Many counts were recorded for this clonotype. The genes are TRBV12-3 or TRBV12-4 and TRBJ2-2, with unresolved D. V was cut by 6 bases and J by 1 base, with 6 bases left in between. The CDR3 is 13 amino acids. As DNA, the CDR3 is TGTGCCAGCAGATACTGGAACACCGGGGAGCTGTTTTTT. As protein: CASRYWNTGELFF.

The rearrangement links TRBV7-2 to TRBJ2-3; TRBD1 might be the D (6 bases). This CDR3 region has 15 residues. Germline V CDR1 and CDR2: SGHTA, FQGNSA. Trimming pared 5 bases from V and 6 bases from J, leaving 18 bases between. The CDR3 nucleotides read TGTGCCAGCAGCGACTGGGGGCAAGGTGGGGATACGCAGTATTTT. Residues: CASSDWGQGGDTQYF.

This clonotype was counted ten times or more. The chain employs TRBV27 and TRBJ2-7; 9 bases agree with TRBD1. The CDR3 is 16 residues long. The germline CDR1 and CDR2 sequences are MNHEY and SMNVEV (reference sequence). V lost 7 bases to trimming and J lost 2 bases; unmatched junction nucleotides: 12. This CDR3 reads CASIRNPGQGTYEQYF. The CDR3 DNA sequence: TGTGCCAGCATCAGAAACCCGGGACAGGGAACCTACGAGCAGTACTTC.

This clonotype was observed many times. This chain uses TRBV3-1 with TRBJ2-2, with TRBD2 identical over 7 bases. From germline, CDR1 is LGHDT and CDR2 YNNKEL (reference sequence). This CDR3 contains 12 residues. V gave up 4 bases and J gave up 9 bases; unmatched junction bases: 2. DNA of the CDR3: TGTGCCAGCAGCCGAAGCGGGAGGGAGCTGTTTTTT. The encoded protein is CASSRSGRELFF.

This clonotype was observed many times. The rearrangement uses TRBV4-3 and TRBJ2-3; D is unresolved. The V end was cut by 4 bases, the J end by 6 bases, with 17 bases between. Germline V gene lookup returns CDR1 LGHNA and CDR2 YSLEER. This CDR3 contains 15 residues. CDR3 region: CASSRNVRAGDTQYF. In DNA form, the CDR3 reads TGCGCCAGCAGCCGAAACGTGAGAGCTGGGGATACGCAGTATTTT.

The table lists this clonotype with many counts. The V gene is TRBV18, the J gene TRBJ1-2; 7 bases are shared with TRBD1. In germline, CDR1 is KGHSH, CDR2 LQKENI. Trimming took 0 bases from V and 9 from J; bases not matched to a gene: 7. CDR3 length: 14 amino acids. The CDR3 DNA follows: TGTGCCAGCTCACCACCGGGACAGCAAAAGAGCTACACCTTC. Translation gives CASSPPGQQKSYTF.

This clonotype was seen at least ten times. The V and J genes are TRBV10-3 and TRBJ1-5; 7 positions match TRBD1. Germline-derived CDR1 and CDR2 are ENHRY and SYGVKD. V lost 6 bases, J lost 5 bases, and 1 base stayed unmatched. The CDR3 spans 12 residues. The CDR3 loop is CAIRQGDQPQHF. In DNA form, the CDR3 reads TGTGCCATCAGGCAGGGGGATCAGCCCCAGCATTTT.

In this sample, this clonotype turned up many times. The CDR3 is CSARINRGQETQYF. CDR3 coding DNA: TGCAGTGCTAGAATTAACAGGGGGCAAGAGACCCAGTACTTC. This chain joins TRBV20-1 and TRBJ2-5; 8 bases fit TRBD1. Germline CDR1 and CDR2: DFQATT and SNEGSKA (reference sequence). This CDR3 is built from 14 residues. Trimming took 2 bases from V and 2 from J; bases not matched to a gene: 4.

This clonotype showed up many times. The chain employs TRBV7-2 and TRBJ1-4; 9 bases map to TRBD1. Trimming at V came to 5 bases and at J to 8 bases, leaving 3 bases not matched to a gene. Germline V gene data show CDR1 as SGHTA and CDR2 as FQGNSA. The CDR3 extends over 13 amino acids. CDR3 DNA sequence: TGTGCCAGCAGCCTGGACAGGGGCGAAAAACTGTTTTTT. Its translation is CASSLDRGEKLFF.

This clonotype has at least ten counts. The rearrangement links TRBV4-2 to TRBJ1-1; D gene uncertain. CDR3 length: 13 residues. Trimming removed 0 bases from V and 2 bases from J, with 4 bases in between. Looked up from germline, CDR1 is LGHNA and CDR2 is YNFKEQ. CDR3 DNA sequence: TGTGCCAGCAGCCAAGAACACAACACTGAAGCTTTCTTT. This sequence encodes CASSQEHNTEAFF.

This clonotype was seen many times. The rearrangement uses TRBV7-9 and TRBJ2-1, with 12 bases that match TRBD2. The CDR3 runs to 17 residues. Losses at the gene ends were 5 bases for V and 9 bases for J; bases not matched to a gene: 14. CDR1 and CDR2 (germline): SEHNR, FQNEAQ (reference sequence). CDR3 sequence: CASSPRRLAGVTFEQFF. The CDR3 DNA follows: TGTGCCAGCAGCCCCCGCAGACTAGCGGGAGTGACATTTGAGCAGTTCTTC.

This clonotype occurred many times. The V call is TRBV28, the J call TRBJ2-3; the D is unclear. The CDR3 contains 14 residues. V lost 5 bases and J 0 bases, leaving 9 bases between the germline ends. The V gene's germline CDR1 is MDHEN and CDR2 SYDVKM. The DNA of the CDR3 is TGTGCCAGCAGTCGGACGGCTAGCACAGATACGCAGTATTTT. It encodes CASSRTASTDTQYF.

This clonotype was recorded many times. V gene TRBV7-2 combines with J gene TRBJ2-1; 8 nucleotides line up with TRBD2. In germline, CDR1 is SGHTA, CDR2 FQGNSA. With 4 bases clipped from V and 0 bases from J, the junction kept 5 bases outside the gene matches. The CDR3 sequence is 16 residues long. Here the CDR3 DNA reads TGTGCCAGCAGCTCAATAGCGGGGAGCTCCTACAATGAGCAGTTCTTC. This codes for CASSSIAGSSYNEQFF.

This clonotype was observed many times. The CDR3 region has the DNA TGTGCCAGCAGTTTAAGTTCGGGGAGGATGGGTGAGCAGTTCTTC. This sequence encodes CASSLSSGRMGEQFF. V is TRBV12-3 or TRBV12-4 and J is TRBJ2-1; D might be TRBD2 (6 bases). The V end was cut by 2 bases, the J end by 9 bases, with 17 bases between. The CDR3 extends over 15 amino acids.

Many counts were recorded for this clonotype. The chain employs TRBV29-1 and TRBJ2-2, with no clear D. This CDR3 is 13 amino acids long. V was trimmed by 4 bases and J by 0 bases, leaving 6 bases between them. CDR1 and CDR2 (germline): SQVTM, ANQGSEA. CDR3 in DNA: TGCAGCGTTGTGTCACCGAACACCGGGGAGCTGTTTTTT. This gives the protein CSVVSPNTGELFF.

This clonotype has ten or more counts. The chain links TRBV9 to TRBJ2-5; the match to TRBD2 covers 8 bases. The CDR3 totals 15 residues. Germline assignment: CDR1 SGDLS and CDR2 YYNGEE. Trimming cost V 0 bases and J 6 bases; bases outside gene matches: 7. DNA of the CDR3: TGTGCCAGCAGCGTAGCTGGAGCGGGAGAAAAGACCCAGTACTTC. It translates to CASSVAGAGEKTQYF.

This clonotype was recorded many times. The chain links TRBV2 to TRBJ2-1; 8 positions agree with TRBD2. The CDR3 length is 15 residues. Germline V CDR1 and CDR2: SNHLY, FYNNEI. V lost 4 bases to trimming and J lost 10 bases; unmatched junction nucleotides: 12. The CDR3 DNA reads TGTGCCAGCAGTGGCGCCGGGGGGGCCGTTCGGGAGCAGTTCTTC. Amino acids: CASSGAGGAVREQFF.

This clonotype was picked up many times. Here the CDR3 reads CASSFSFPGQGVHEQYF. In nucleotides, the CDR3 is TGTGCCAGCAGCTTCAGTTTCCCGGGACAGGGTGTCCACGAGCAGTACTTC. This chain links TRBV3-1 with TRBJ2-7, with 9 bases fitting TRBD1. The V and J ends lost 5 bases and 5 bases, in that order; junction bases with no gene match: 16. This CDR3 region has 17 residues. Germline V gene lookup returns CDR1 LGHDT and CDR2 YNNKEL (reference sequence).

In its sample, this clonotype was seen many times. This rearrangement joins TRBV12-3 or TRBV12-4 to TRBJ2-1; TRBD2 matches 16 bases. Unmatched junction bases numbered 5, after V lost 5 bases and J lost 7 bases. This CDR3 has 16 amino acids. CDR3 residues: CASSPPGLAGGNEQFF. In DNA form, the CDR3 reads TGTGCCAGCAGTCCACCGGGACTAGCGGGAGGGAATGAGCAGTTCTTC.

The genes are TRBV29-1 and TRBJ2-1, with 8 bases that match TRBD1. Germline loops: CDR1 SQVTM, CDR2 ANQGSEA. The CDR3 is 13 residues long. V dropped 7 bases and J dropped 6; count of bases not matched to a gene: 8. CDR3 sequence: CSGDDRGSNEQFF. The CDR3 coding sequence is TGCAGCGGGGATGACAGGGGTAGCAATGAGCAGTTCTTC.